The 25 T cell receptor beta chains below come from one sample, sequenced in a study of cytomegalovirus exposure and HLA in healthy donors (TCRdb year 2017). Libraries were constructed by the immunoSEQ multiplex PCR assay. For the multiplex PCR, a mixture combining 60 forward primers for TCR Vbeta segments and 13 reverse primers for TCR Jbeta segments was used. TCRdb took this table from immuneACCESS and kept in-frame rearrangements with V and J called. Such tables lack part of the clones; where checked against another copy, unresolved V genes explain under half of the gap, and the rest is unexplained. The sample table contains 100,000 to 150,000 clones; only one count was recorded for more than 80% of them. Less than 6.5% of the sample lies in the top ten. The sample taken for sequencing was PBMCs. The receptors come from a woman between 35 and 50 years old in good health and CMV-seropositive.

The chain has TRBV28 and TRBJ1-2; 9 bases are shared with TRBD1. This CDR3 spans 16 amino acids. Germline CDR1 and CDR2: MDHEN and SYDVKM. V gave up 4 bases and J gave up 6 bases; unmatched junction bases: 12. Here the CDR3 DNA reads TGTGCCAGCAGTTCCGGACAGGGGCCTATTTTGAATGGCTACACCTTC. Residues: CASSSGQGPILNGYTF.

This clone has a handful of counts. This rearrangement joins TRBV5-1 to TRBJ1-2; 7 nucleotides agree with TRBD1. The ends lost 0 bases at V and 3 bases at J; junction bases unmatched: 5. The CDR3 runs to 15 residues. The germline CDR1 and CDR2 sequences are SGHRS and YFSETQ. The CDR3 protein is CASSLVLGGDYGYTF. The CDR3 DNA follows: TGCGCCAGCAGCTTGGTGTTAGGGGGCGACTATGGCTACACCTTC.

CDR3 loop: CASGFRRNQPQHF. The CDR3 coding sequence is TGTGCTAGTGGTTTTCGCAGGAATCAGCCCCAGCATTTT. The V gene is TRBV12-5, the J gene TRBJ1-5, with D hard to call. This CDR3 contains 13 residues. Per the germline V gene, CDR1 is LGHNT and CDR2 is FRNRAP. V was trimmed by 3 bases and J by 4 bases, leaving 7 bases between them.

CDR3 protein: CASSSRQGSNQPQHF. CDR3 bases: TGTGCCAGCAGCAGTCGACAGGGTAGCAATCAGCCCCAGCATTTT. J is TRBJ1-5 and V is TRBV13; 7 bases line up with TRBD1. Germline V lookup: CDR1 PRHDT, CDR2 FYEKMQ (reference sequence). CDR3 size: 15 residues. J lost 0 bases, V lost 5 bases, and 4 bases had no gene match.

This clone was observed a few times. The chain is built from TRBV2 and TRBJ1-1; TRBD1 aligns across 9 bases. With 5 bases clipped from V and 3 bases from J, the junction kept 4 bases outside the gene matches. CDR1 SNHLY and CDR2 FYNNEI come from the germline V gene. The CDR3 runs to 14 residues. CDR3 sequence reads: CASSLDRGDTEAFF. The CDR3 nucleotides read TGTGCCAGCAGTCTTGACAGGGGGGACACTGAAGCTTTCTTT.

This rearrangement joins TRBV23-1 to TRBJ1-5; 9 positions agree with TRBD1. TRBV23-1 is annotated as an ORF whose role is uncertain. V shed 0 bases, J shed 5 bases, and the junction held 8 bases outside the gene matches. CDR3 length: 17 amino acids. The CDR3 sequence is CASSQSRLGDRDQPQHF. Here the CDR3 DNA reads TGCGCCAGCAGTCAATCAAGACTGGGGGACAGGGATCAGCCCCAGCATTTT.

The rearrangement uses TRBV11-3 and TRBJ1-6; D is ambiguous. V dropped 1 base and J dropped 3 bases, with 10 bases sitting between them. This CDR3 is 16 amino acids long. Germline-derived CDR1 and CDR2 are SGHNT and YENEEA. The CDR3 DNA follows: TGTGCCAGCAGCTTAGCCGGGATCATCTATAATTCACCCCTCCACTTT. Translating it yields CASSLAGIIYNSPLHF.

The V call is TRBV25-1, the J call TRBJ2-5; D may be TRBD1 (5 bases). The closer fit of TRBJ2-7 to the DNA end suggests the J call may be wrong. The germline V gene has CDR1 MGHDK and CDR2 SYGVNS. The CDR3 extends over 12 amino acids. CDR3 in amino acids: CASSVGAHEQYF. The CDR3 nucleotides read TGTGCCAGCAGTGTTGGGGCCCACGAGCAGTACTTC.

This clone was counted a single time. This chain connects TRBV30 to TRBJ2-1; 11 positions agree with TRBD2. CDR1 and CDR2 from the germline V gene are GTSNPN and SVGIG (reference sequence). Germline trimming cut 3 bases from V and 8 bases from J; bases unmatched to any gene: 9. The CDR3 runs to 15 residues. The CDR3 spells CAWRKGSGGAYEQFF. CDR3 nucleotide sequence: TGTGCCTGGAGAAAGGGTAGCGGGGGGGCTTATGAGCAGTTCTTC.

The chain joins TRBV6-6 to TRBJ1-1, with 7 positions matching TRBD1. The CDR3 spans 15 residues. Germline lookup yields CDR1 MNHNY and CDR2 SVGAGI (reference sequence). V was pared by 10 bases and J by 1 base, with 12 bases of the junction left unmatched. CDR3 sequence reads: CATIQTGEPNTEAFF. For the CDR3, the DNA is TGTGCCACCATCCAAACAGGGGAACCGAACACTGAAGCTTTCTTT.

The V and J genes are TRBV29-1 and TRBJ1-1, with 8 bases matching TRBD1. The J segment lost 5 bases and the V segment lost 7 bases, leaving 12 bases of the junction unmatched. Looked up from germline, CDR1 is SQVTM and CDR2 is ANQGSEA. The CDR3 consists of 14 residues. The CDR3 protein is CSALMQGALTEAFF. The CDR3 DNA reads as TGCAGCGCCCTGATGCAGGGGGCGCTGACTGAAGCTTTCTTT.

This clone was seen a few times. V usage is TRBV27 and J usage is TRBJ1-2; TRBD1 matches 7 bases. The V gene end was trimmed by 5 bases and the J gene end by 0 bases; junction bases not matched to a gene: 12. The CDR3 consists of 17 residues. Per the germline V gene, CDR1 is MNHEY and CDR2 is SMNVEV (reference sequence). CDR3 residues: CASSPLGQAVANYGYTF. The CDR3 region has the DNA TGTGCCAGCAGTCCCCTTGGACAGGCCGTCGCTAACTATGGCTACACCTTC.

This clone was seen a handful of times. The rearrangement uses TRBV10-3 and TRBJ1-5; TRBD1 aligns across 8 bases. Trimming cost V 3 bases and J 6 bases; bases outside gene matches: 7. The CDR3 sequence is 15 residues long. Per germline, CDR1 ENHRY and CDR2 SYGVKD. Here the CDR3 reads CAISDPDRVGQPQHF. For the CDR3, the DNA is TGTGCCATCAGTGACCCGGACAGGGTGGGTCAGCCCCAGCATTTT.

The chain links TRBV27 to TRBJ1-2, with 9 bases matching TRBD1. Germline V gene lookup returns CDR1 MNHEY and CDR2 SMNVEV (reference sequence). The CDR3 covers 20 residues. Trimming cost V 0 bases and J 1 base; bases outside gene matches: 15. The CDR3 loop is CASSLSSKTAAGQGNYGYTF. The CDR3 coding sequence is TGTGCCAGCAGTTTATCCTCGAAGACCGCAGCGGGACAGGGTAACTATGGCTACACCTTC.

The rearrangement joins TRBV5-5 to TRBJ2-3, with D uncertain. Germline values: CDR1 SGHKS, CDR2 YYEKEE (reference sequence). Trimming took 6 bases from V and 0 from J, leaving 20 bases between them. The CDR3 loop spans 17 amino acids. The CDR3 spells CASTPAGLITSTDTQYF. As DNA, the CDR3 is TGTGCCAGCACCCCGGCAGGCCTAATCACTAGCACAGATACGCAGTATTTT.

V gene TRBV9 combines with J gene TRBJ1-1; 11 bases align to TRBD1. J lost 6 bases, V lost 2 bases, and 6 bases had no gene match. The CDR3 runs 15 residues. Germline-derived CDR1 and CDR2 are SGDLS and YYNGEE. CDR3 DNA sequence: TGTGCCAGCAGCGTCGGACAGGGGGCAATCGCTGAAGCTTTCTTT. Translating gives CASSVGQGAIAEAFF.

This clone has just one count. The chain has TRBV7-2 and TRBJ2-7, with 8 bases identical to TRBD1. In germline, CDR1 is SGHTA, CDR2 FQGNSA. The CDR3 extends over 16 amino acids. With 3 bases clipped from V and 1 base from J, the junction kept 8 bases outside the gene matches. The CDR3 DNA reads as TGTGCCAGCAGCTTCACAGGGGGTAGAGGTTCCTACGAGCAGTACTTC. It codes for CASSFTGGRGSYEQYF.

CDR3 in amino acids: CASIPDRGSYNEQFF. In DNA form, the CDR3 reads TGTGCCAGTATCCCGGACAGGGGCTCCTACAATGAGCAGTTCTTC. The chain is built from TRBV19 and TRBJ2-1; TRBD1 matches 9 bases. Looked up from germline, CDR1 is LNHDA and CDR2 is SQIVND (reference sequence). This CDR3 region has 15 residues. After removal of 7 bases from V and 0 bases from J, the junction contained 4 bases not matched to a gene.

A few counts support this clone. This chain links TRBV6-4 with TRBJ1-1; possibly TRBD1 for D (6 bases). V lost 4 bases and J 5 bases, leaving 20 bases between the germline ends. The germline gives CDR1 MRHNA, CDR2 SNTAGT. The CDR3 is made up of 16 amino acids. The CDR3: CASSADGGARGTEAFF. The CDR3 DNA sequence: TGTGCCAGCAGTGCAGATGGGGGGGCGCGGGGGACTGAAGCTTTCTTT.

The CDR3 region is CASSEASGPYEQYF. DNA of the CDR3: TGTGCCAGCAGTGAAGCCAGCGGCCCCTACGAGCAGTACTTC. The chain carries TRBV2 and TRBJ2-7; weak D call: TRBD2 (5 bases). The CDR3 runs to 14 residues. Looked up from germline, CDR1 is SNHLY and CDR2 is FYNNEI. V gave up 0 bases and J gave up 2 bases, with 8 bases separating them.

The DNA for the CDR3 is TGTGCCAGCAGCTGGGCCATCCTCTATGGCTACACCTTC. Translation gives CASSWAILYGYTF. The chain links TRBV28 to TRBJ1-2; no reliable D call. Germline CDR1 MDHEN, CDR2 SYDVKM. V was pared by 6 bases and J by 4 bases, with 12 bases between. This CDR3 has 13 amino acids.

The gene calls are TRBV5-4 and TRBJ2-4; TRBD1 matches 8 bases. CDR3 length equals 16 residues. CDR1 is SGHNT and CDR2 is YYREEE in the germline V gene (reference sequence). V shed 0 bases and J 1 base; nucleotides not matched to a gene: 3. The CDR3 loop is CASSLGQGTAKNIQYF. The CDR3 DNA is TGTGCCAGCAGCTTGGGACAGGGGACTGCCAAAAACATTCAGTACTTC.

The V and J genes are TRBV5-8 and TRBJ1-1; D is undetermined. The CDR3 length is 13 residues. Trimming pared 1 base from V and 1 base from J, leaving 5 bases between. CDR1 and CDR2 from the germline V gene are SGHTS and YDEGEE. The CDR3 protein is CASSLKANTEAFF. CDR3 DNA sequence: TGTGCCAGCAGCTTGAAAGCGAACACTGAAGCTTTCTTT.

The rearrangement joins TRBV11-2 to TRBJ1-2; D perhaps matches TRBD1 (5 bases). V was shortened by 2 bases and J by 10 bases, with 11 bases between the two germline ends. Germline V gene data show CDR1 as SGHAT and CDR2 as FQNNGV. CDR3 length: 12 residues. In DNA, the CDR3 is TGTGCCAGCAGCTTACGCATCAGGGACTACACCTTC. Its protein is CASSLRIRDYTF. Full variable domain (rest looked up from reference TRBV11-2 and TRBJ1-2): EAGVAQSPRYKIIEKRQSVAFWCNPISGHATLYWYQQILGQGPKLLIQFQNNGVVDDSQLPKDRFSAERLKGVDSTLKIQPAKLEDSAVYLCASSLRIRDYTFGSGTRLTVV.

The V gene is TRBV11-1, the J gene TRBJ2-7; D uncertain. Looked up from germline, CDR1 is SGHAT and CDR2 is FQDESV (reference sequence). The CDR3 totals 13 residues. Trimming left V 0 bases short and J 3 bases short, with 6 bases between. Here the CDR3 DNA reads TGTGCCAGCAGCTTAGCTCCCAGCTACGAGCAGTACTTC. This gives the protein CASSLAPSYEQYF.